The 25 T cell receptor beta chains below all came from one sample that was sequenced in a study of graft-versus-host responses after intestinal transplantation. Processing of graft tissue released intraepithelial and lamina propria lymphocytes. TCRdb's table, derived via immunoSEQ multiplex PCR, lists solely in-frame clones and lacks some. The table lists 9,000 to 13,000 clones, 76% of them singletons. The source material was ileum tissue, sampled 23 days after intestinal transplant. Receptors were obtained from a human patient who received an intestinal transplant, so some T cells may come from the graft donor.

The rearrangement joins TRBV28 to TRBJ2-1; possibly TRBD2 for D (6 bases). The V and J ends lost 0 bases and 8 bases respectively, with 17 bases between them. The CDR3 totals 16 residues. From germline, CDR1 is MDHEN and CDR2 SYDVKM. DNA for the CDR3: TGTGCCAGCAGTTTATGGGGGGGAGCGTTTCTCGATGAGCAGTTCTTC. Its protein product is CASSLWGGAFLDEQFF. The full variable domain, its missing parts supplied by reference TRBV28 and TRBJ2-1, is DVKVTQSSRYLVKRTGEKVFLECVQDMDHENMFWYRQDPGLGLRLIYFSYDVKMKEKGDIPEGYSVSREKKERFSLILESASTNQTSMYLCASSLWGGAFLDEQFFGPGTRLTVL.

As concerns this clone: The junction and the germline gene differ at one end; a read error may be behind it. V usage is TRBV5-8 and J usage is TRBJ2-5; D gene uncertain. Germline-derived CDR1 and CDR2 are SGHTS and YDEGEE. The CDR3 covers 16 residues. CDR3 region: CASSQGPHQGQETQYF. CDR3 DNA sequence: TGCGCCAGCAGCCAAGGGCCCCACCAAGGCCAAGAGACCCAGTACTTC. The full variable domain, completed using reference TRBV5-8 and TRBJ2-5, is EAGVTQSPTHLIKTRGQQATLRCSPISGHTSVYWYQQALGLGLQFLLWYDEGEERNRGNFPPRFSGRQFPNYSSELNVNALELEDSALYLCASSQGPHQGQETQYFGPGTRLLVL.

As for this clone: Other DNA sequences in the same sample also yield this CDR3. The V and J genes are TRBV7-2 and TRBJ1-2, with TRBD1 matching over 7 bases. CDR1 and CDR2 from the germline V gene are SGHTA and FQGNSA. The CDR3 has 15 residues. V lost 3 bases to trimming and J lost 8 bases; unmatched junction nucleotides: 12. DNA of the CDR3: TGTGCCAGCAGCTTCGGAACAGGGGCGGGGCGGGGCTACACCTTC. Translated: CASSFGTGAGRGYTF.

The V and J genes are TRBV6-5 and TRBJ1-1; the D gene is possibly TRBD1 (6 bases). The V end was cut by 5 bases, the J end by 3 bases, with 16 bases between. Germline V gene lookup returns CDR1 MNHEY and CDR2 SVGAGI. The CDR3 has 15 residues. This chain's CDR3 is CASSNLGGWHTEAFF. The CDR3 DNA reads TGTGCCAGCAGTAATCTTGGGGGCTGGCACACTGAAGCTTTCTTT.

CDR3 region: CASSQSRSDRGGEKLFF. As DNA, the CDR3 is TGTGCCAGCAGCCAATCCCGTTCCGATCGAGGAGGTGAAAAACTGTTTTTT. The chain employs TRBV9 and TRBJ1-4, with no clear D. Trimming took 4 bases from V and 7 from J, leaving 23 bases between them. Germline V gene lookup returns CDR1 SGDLS and CDR2 YYNGEE. This CDR3 contains 17 residues.

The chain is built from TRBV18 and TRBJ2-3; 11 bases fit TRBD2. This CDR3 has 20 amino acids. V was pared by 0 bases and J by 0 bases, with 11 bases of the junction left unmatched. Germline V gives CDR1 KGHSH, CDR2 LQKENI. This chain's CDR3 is CASSPPWLAGGPSSTDTQYF. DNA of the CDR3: TGTGCCAGCTCACCACCGTGGCTAGCGGGGGGCCCTTCTAGCACAGATACGCAGTATTTT.

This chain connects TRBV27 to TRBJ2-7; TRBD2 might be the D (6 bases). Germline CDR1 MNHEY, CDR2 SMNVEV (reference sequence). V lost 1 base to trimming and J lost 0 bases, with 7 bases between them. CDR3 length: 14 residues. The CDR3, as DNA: TGTGCCAGCAGTTTATTTAGCGGCTCCTACGAGCAGTACTTC. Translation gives CASSLFSGSYEQYF.

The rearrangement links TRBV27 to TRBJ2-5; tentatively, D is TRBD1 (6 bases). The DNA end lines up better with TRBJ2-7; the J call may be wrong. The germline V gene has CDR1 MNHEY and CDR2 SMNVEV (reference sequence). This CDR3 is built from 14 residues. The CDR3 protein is CASSLMGAVGEQYF. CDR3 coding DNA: TGTGCCAGCAGCTTAATGGGGGCTGTGGGCGAGCAGTACTTC.

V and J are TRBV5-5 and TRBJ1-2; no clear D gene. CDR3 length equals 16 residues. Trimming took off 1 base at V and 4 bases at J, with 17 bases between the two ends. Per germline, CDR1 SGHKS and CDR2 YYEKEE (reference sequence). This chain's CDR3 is CASSLRNALYGYGYTF. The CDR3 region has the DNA TGTGCCAGCAGCTTGCGAAACGCCCTCTACGGCTATGGCTACACCTTC.

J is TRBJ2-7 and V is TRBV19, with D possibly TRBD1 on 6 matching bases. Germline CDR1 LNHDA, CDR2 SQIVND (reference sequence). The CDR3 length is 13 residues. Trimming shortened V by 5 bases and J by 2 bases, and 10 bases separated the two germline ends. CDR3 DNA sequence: TGTGCCAGTAGTGCAGGGGTGACCTACGAGCAGTACTTC. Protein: CASSAGVTYEQYF.

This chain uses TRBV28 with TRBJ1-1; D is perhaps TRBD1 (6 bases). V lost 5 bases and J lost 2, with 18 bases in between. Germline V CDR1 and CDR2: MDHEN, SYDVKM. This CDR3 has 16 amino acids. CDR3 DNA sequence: TGTGCCAGCAGTGCCCCCAGGGCAGGGGCCAACACTGAAGCTTTCTTT. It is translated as CASSAPRAGANTEAFF.

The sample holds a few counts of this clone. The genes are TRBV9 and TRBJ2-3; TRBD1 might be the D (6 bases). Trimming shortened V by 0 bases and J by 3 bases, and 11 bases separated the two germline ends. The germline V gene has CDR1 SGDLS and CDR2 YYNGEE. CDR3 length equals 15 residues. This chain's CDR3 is CASSVVGGYTDTQYF. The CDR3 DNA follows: TGTGCCAGCAGCGTAGTTGGGGGCTATACAGATACGCAGTATTTT.

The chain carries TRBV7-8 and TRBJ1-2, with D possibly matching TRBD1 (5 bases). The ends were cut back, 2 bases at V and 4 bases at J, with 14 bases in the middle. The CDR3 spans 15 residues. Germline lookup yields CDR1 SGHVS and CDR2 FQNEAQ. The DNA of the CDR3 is TGTGCCAGCAGCTTACGACCAGGGAGCGGCTATGGCTACACCTTC. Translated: CASSLRPGSGYGYTF. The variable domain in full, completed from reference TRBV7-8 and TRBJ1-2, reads GAGVSQSPRYKVAKRGQDVALRCDPISGHVSLFWYQQALGQGPEFLTYFQNEAQLDKSGLPSDRFFAERPEGSVSTLKIQRTQQEDSAVYLCASSLRPGSGYGYTFGSGTRLTVV.

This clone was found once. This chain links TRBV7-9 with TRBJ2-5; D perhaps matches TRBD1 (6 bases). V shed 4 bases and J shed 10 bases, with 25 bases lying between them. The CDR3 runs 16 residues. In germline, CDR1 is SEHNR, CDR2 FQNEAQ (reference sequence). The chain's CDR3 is CASSSLGAPSPGYQYF. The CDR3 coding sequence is TGTGCCAGCAGCTCGCTGGGGGCCCCCTCTCCGGGATACCAGTACTTC.

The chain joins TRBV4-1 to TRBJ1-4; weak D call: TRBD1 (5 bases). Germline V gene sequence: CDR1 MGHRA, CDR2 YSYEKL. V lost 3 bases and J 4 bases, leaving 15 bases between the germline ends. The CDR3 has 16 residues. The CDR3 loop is CASSHPTGGFNEKLFF. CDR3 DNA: TGCGCCAGCAGCCACCCAACGGGGGGTTTTAATGAAAAACTGTTTTTT.

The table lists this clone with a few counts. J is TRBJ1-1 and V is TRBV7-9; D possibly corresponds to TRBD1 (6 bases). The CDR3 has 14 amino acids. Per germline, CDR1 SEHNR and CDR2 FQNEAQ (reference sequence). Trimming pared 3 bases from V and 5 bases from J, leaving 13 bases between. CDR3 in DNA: TGTGCCAGCAGCTTCAAGAGGGGGTGGACTGAAGCTTTCTTT. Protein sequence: CASSFKRGWTEAFF.

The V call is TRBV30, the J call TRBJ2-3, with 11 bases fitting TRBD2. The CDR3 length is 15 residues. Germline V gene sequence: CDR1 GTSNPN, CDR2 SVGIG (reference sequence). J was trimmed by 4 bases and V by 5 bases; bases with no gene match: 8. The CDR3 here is CAWGDTSGGADTQYF. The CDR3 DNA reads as TGTGCCTGGGGAGATACTAGCGGGGGCGCAGATACGCAGTATTTT.

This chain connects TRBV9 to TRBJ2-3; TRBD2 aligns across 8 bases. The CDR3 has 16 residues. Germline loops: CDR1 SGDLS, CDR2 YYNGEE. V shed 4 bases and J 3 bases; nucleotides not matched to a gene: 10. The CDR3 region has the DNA TGTGCCAGCAGCTTCTCAGCGGGAGCGGTAACAGATACGCAGTATTTT. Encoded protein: CASSFSAGAVTDTQYF.

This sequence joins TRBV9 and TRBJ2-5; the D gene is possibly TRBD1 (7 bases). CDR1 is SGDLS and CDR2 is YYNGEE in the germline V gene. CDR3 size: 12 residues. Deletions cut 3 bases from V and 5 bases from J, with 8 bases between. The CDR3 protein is CASSAGGETQYF. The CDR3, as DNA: TGTGCCAGCAGCGCAGGGGGGGAGACCCAGTACTTC.

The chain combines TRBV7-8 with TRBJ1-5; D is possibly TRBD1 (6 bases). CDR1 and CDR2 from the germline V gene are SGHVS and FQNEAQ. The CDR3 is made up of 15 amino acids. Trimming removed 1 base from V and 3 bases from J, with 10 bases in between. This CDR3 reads CASSLGSGVNQPQHF. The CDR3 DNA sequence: TGTGCCAGCAGCTTAGGGTCAGGGGTCAATCAGCCCCAGCATTTT.

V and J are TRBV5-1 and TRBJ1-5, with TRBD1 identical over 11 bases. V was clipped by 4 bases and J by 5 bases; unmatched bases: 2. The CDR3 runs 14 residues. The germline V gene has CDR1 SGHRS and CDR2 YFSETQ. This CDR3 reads CASSEGQGDQPQHF. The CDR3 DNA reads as TGCGCCAGCAGCGAGGGACAGGGGGATCAGCCCCAGCATTTT. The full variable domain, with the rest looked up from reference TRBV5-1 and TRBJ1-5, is KAGVTQTPRYLIKTRGQQVTLSCSPISGHRSVSWYQQTPGQGLQFLFEYFSETQRNKGNFPGRFSGRQFSNSRSEMNVSTLELGDSALYLCASSEGQGDQPQHFGDGTRLSIL.

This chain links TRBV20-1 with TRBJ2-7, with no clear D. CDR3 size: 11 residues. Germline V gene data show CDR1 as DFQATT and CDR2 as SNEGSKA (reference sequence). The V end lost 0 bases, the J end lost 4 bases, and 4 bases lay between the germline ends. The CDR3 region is CSAREVYEQYF. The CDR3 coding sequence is TGCAGTGCTAGAGAAGTATACGAGCAGTACTTC.

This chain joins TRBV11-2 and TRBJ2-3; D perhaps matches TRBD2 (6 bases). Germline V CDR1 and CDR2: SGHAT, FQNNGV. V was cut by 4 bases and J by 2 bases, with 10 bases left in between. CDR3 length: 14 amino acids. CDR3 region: CASSSGTATDTQYF. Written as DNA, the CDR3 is TGTGCCAGCAGCTCAGGGACTGCCACAGATACGCAGTATTTT. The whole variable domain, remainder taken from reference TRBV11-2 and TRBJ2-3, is EAGVAQSPRYKIIEKRQSVAFWCNPISGHATLYWYQQILGQGPKLLIQFQNNGVVDDSQLPKDRFSAERLKGVDSTLKIQPAKLEDSAVYLCASSSGTATDTQYFGPGTRLTVL.

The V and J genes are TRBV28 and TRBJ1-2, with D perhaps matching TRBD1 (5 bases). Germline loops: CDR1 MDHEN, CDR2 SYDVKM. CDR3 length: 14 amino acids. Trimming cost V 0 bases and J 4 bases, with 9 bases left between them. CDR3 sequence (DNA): TGTGCCAGCAGTTTATGGGCAGGGCCCTATGGCTACACCTTC. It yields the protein CASSLWAGPYGYTF.

The DNA of the CDR3 is TGTGCCAGCATTTCTAGTTCGAACACTGAAGCTTTCTTT. Its protein product is CASISSSNTEAFF. The chain carries TRBV6-5 and TRBJ1-1; unclear D gene. V lost 7 bases and J lost 1, with 10 bases in between. Germline V lookup: CDR1 MNHEY, CDR2 SVGAGI. The CDR3 runs to 13 residues.